Detailed here is one TCR beta chain. This sample is drawn from a study of T cell changes during pregnancy in multiple sclerosis. The CDR3 loop spans 17 amino acids. The germline gives CDR1 MNHEY, CDR2 SMNVEV (reference sequence). The ends were cut back, 6 bases at V and 2 bases at J, with 22 bases in the middle. TCRdb keeps only in-frame clones here, not all; method: immunoSEQ multiplex PCR. The repertoire holds about 26,000 clones, roughly nine tenths seen once, with 16% in the top ten. This TCR was recovered from a female donor with multiple sclerosis, enrolled in a pregnancy study. This sample comprised CD8+ T cells from peripheral blood mononuclear cells, obtained in the second trimester of pregnancy. The chain joins TRBV27 to TRBJ1-1; weak D call: TRBD1 (5 bases). The CDR3 loop is CASSSLKEEGLNTEAFF. In DNA form, the CDR3 reads TGTGCCAGCAGCTCTCTGAAAGAGGAGGGGCTAAACACTGAAGCTTTCTTT.